In this sample, the clone carrying this T cell receptor (beta chain) turned up once. This sample is drawn from a study of blood T cell repertoires in COVID-19. On the study more broadly: Italy, Spain and the United States were the sources of the convalescent and acute COVID-19 samples. T cells, B-cell-depleted T cells, or PBMCs provided the cDNA or gDNA that served as material.

In the study's own analysis: Reference gene primer amplification yielded estimated nucleated cell counts. Assay used: immunoSEQ multiplex PCR; TCRdb lists only in-frame clones, some missing. V, J and clone size were drawn from that table, and D and trimming were deduced from the DNA. The data hold 130,000 to 150,000 clones, with roughly 89% observed a single time. The V end lost 3 bases, the J end lost 0 bases, and 10 bases lay between the germline ends. This CDR3 has 14 amino acids. Germline CDR1 reads SGHNT; CDR2 reads YYREEE (reference sequence). The material sequenced was peripheral blood. The chain joins TRBV5-4 to TRBJ2-7; the D gene is possibly TRBD1 (6 bases). The clonotype originates from a woman aged 45-60 years with acute or convalescent COVID-19. This CDR3 reads CASSSKGDSYEQYF. CDR3 DNA sequence: TGTGCCAGCAGCTCTAAGGGGGACTCCTACGAGCAGTACTTC.